Below, 15 T cell receptor beta chains from the same sample are listed, as sequenced in a study of OX40 agonist ivuxolimab in advanced cancers. Generated by immunoSEQ multiplex PCR, the TCRdb table keeps only in-frame clones and is missing some. The sample has roughly 71,000 clones; roughly 81% are singletons. Specimen: CD4+ or CD8+ T cells sorted from blood, collected in a trial of the OX40 agonist ivuxolimab. These receptors were taken from an adult with an advanced solid tumor such as melanoma, head and neck, liver or kidney cancer.

The V and J genes are TRBV5-1 and TRBJ2-3; tentatively, D is TRBD1 or TRBD2 (6 bases each). From germline, CDR1 is SGHRS and CDR2 YFSETQ. V dropped 0 bases and J dropped 6 bases, with 11 bases sitting between them. The CDR3 consists of 14 residues. The CDR3 region has the DNA TGCGCCAGCAGCTTGGAGGAGGGGGTCGATACGCAGTATTTT. Translating it yields CASSLEEGVDTQYF.

This sequence joins TRBV6-8 and TRBJ2-3; D ambiguous. V lost 0 bases and J 6 bases, leaving 10 bases between the germline ends. This CDR3 contains 14 residues. CDR1 is MNHGY, CDR2 SAAAGT, per germline. The CDR3 protein is CASSYSNWKDTQYF. CDR3 sequence (DNA): TGTGCCAGCAGTTACTCGAATTGGAAGGATACGCAGTATTTT.

The chain's CDR3 is CASSLSDSNTIYF. CDR3 coding DNA: TGCGCCAGCAGCCTATCGGACTCAAACACCATATATTTT. This chain connects TRBV4-1 to TRBJ1-3; D not certain. Trimming removed 4 bases at V and 6 bases at J, with 10 bases between. Germline CDR1 and CDR2: MGHRA and YSYEKL. The CDR3 is 13 residues long.

The rearrangement joins TRBV28 to TRBJ2-3; no reliable D call. The CDR3 contains 13 residues. Trimming removed 4 bases at V and 5 bases at J, with 10 bases between. The germline V gene has CDR1 MDHEN and CDR2 SYDVKM. The CDR3 DNA reads as TGTGCCAGCAGTTCACCACCGGTAGATACGCAGTATTTT. This sequence encodes CASSSPPVDTQYF.

The rearrangement joins TRBV9 to TRBJ1-1; tentative D call: TRBD1 (5 bases). Germline CDR1 SGDLS, CDR2 YYNGEE. Trimming pared 0 bases from V and 1 base from J, leaving 10 bases between. CDR3 length equals 15 residues. The CDR3 sequence: CASSVGLGTNTEAFF. In DNA, the CDR3 is TGTGCCAGCAGCGTAGGGCTAGGGACGAACACTGAAGCTTTCTTT.

The chain has TRBV30 and TRBJ2-3; D uncertain. Trimming shortened V by 3 bases and J by 1 base, and 2 bases separated the two germline ends. The length of the CDR3 is 11 residues. Per the germline V gene, CDR1 is GTSNPN and CDR2 is SVGIG (reference sequence). CDR3 DNA sequence: TGTGCCTGGAGACGCACAGATACGCAGTATTTT. Amino acid sequence: CAWRRTDTQYF.

This clone has more than one count but fewer than ten. The chain joins TRBV19 to TRBJ1-5; 10 nucleotides line up with TRBD1. The CDR3 contains 16 residues. Germline CDR1 is LNHDA and CDR2 is SQIVND (reference sequence). V dropped 6 bases and J dropped 2; count of bases not matched to a gene: 7. The CDR3 nucleotides are TGTGCCAGTAGGGTTCGGGGGACAGGGGGCAATCAGCCCCAGCATTTT. Encoded protein: CASRVRGTGGNQPQHF.

V usage is TRBV5-1 and J usage is TRBJ1-1; 7 bases are shared with TRBD1. The CDR3 consists of 16 residues. Looked up from germline, CDR1 is SGHRS and CDR2 is YFSETQ. V lost 4 bases, J lost 0 bases, and 9 bases stayed unmatched. The chain's CDR3 is CASSLRTGTMNTEAFF. CDR3 DNA sequence: TGCGCCAGCAGCCTTAGGACAGGCACAATGAACACTGAAGCTTTCTTT.

The chain couples TRBV19 to TRBJ1-4, with TRBD1 matching over 10 bases. J was trimmed by 5 bases and V by 3 bases; bases with no gene match: 6. Germline CDR1 LNHDA, CDR2 SQIVND (reference sequence). The CDR3 is 16 residues long. CDR3 DNA: TGTGCCAGTAGTATCGGGGACAGGGGTTACAATGAAAAACTGTTTTTT. Translation gives CASSIGDRGYNEKLFF.

The chain carries TRBV2 and TRBJ1-5; D is ambiguous. Trimming pared 7 bases from V and 3 bases from J, leaving 13 bases between. The CDR3 totals 14 residues. Germline V gene lookup returns CDR1 SNHLY and CDR2 FYNNEI. Here the CDR3 DNA reads TGTGCCAGCACCCGTGCCGGGAACAATCAGCCCCAGCATTTT. Translated, it gives CASTRAGNNQPQHF.

V and J are TRBV11-2 and TRBJ1-2; D not certain. Germline V gene lookup returns CDR1 SGHAT and CDR2 FQNNGV. The CDR3 has 16 residues. Trimming took 4 bases from V and 4 from J, leaving 19 bases between them. CDR3 sequence (DNA): TGTGCCAGCAGCTCAACGGACGGCAAGGAGAGCTATGGCTACACCTTC. Encoded protein: CASSSTDGKESYGYTF.

The chain recombines TRBV28 with TRBJ2-3, with a weak D call TRBD2 (6 bases). CDR3 length: 13 residues. Germline V gene sequence: CDR1 MDHEN, CDR2 SYDVKM. Trimming stripped 3 bases from V and 4 bases from J, with 8 bases between. CDR3 sequence (DNA): TGTGCCAGCAGTTTCCGACTAGCAGATACGCAGTATTTT. Translation gives CASSFRLADTQYF.

The chain recombines TRBV18 with TRBJ1-1, with TRBD1 identical over 7 bases. The trim removed 3 bases at V and 0 bases at J, leaving 10 bases unmatched. Germline CDR1 and CDR2: KGHSH and LQKENI. The CDR3 length is 17 residues. The CDR3 sequence is CASSPTAGGRMNTEAFF. The CDR3 nucleotides are TGTGCCAGCTCACCTACGGCAGGGGGAAGAATGAACACTGAAGCTTTCTTT.

The V and J genes are TRBV2 and TRBJ1-6, with D maybe TRBD1 (6 bases). The CDR3 has 14 amino acids. Trimming left V 6 bases short and J 8 bases short, with 14 bases between. Germline V gene sequence: CDR1 SNHLY, CDR2 FYNNEI. The CDR3 DNA reads as TGTGCCAGCAGAAAACAGGGCACGGATTCACCCCTCCACTTT. Residues: CASRKQGTDSPLHF.

The chain combines TRBV5-4 with TRBJ1-2, with D possibly matching TRBD1 (5 bases). Trimming pared 0 bases from V and 3 bases from J, leaving 12 bases between. There are 15 residues in the CDR3. The germline V gene encodes CDR1 SGHNT and CDR2 YYREEE (reference sequence). The CDR3: CASSLDSWDYYGYTF. The CDR3 coding sequence is TGTGCCAGCAGCTTGGATAGCTGGGACTACTATGGCTACACCTTC.